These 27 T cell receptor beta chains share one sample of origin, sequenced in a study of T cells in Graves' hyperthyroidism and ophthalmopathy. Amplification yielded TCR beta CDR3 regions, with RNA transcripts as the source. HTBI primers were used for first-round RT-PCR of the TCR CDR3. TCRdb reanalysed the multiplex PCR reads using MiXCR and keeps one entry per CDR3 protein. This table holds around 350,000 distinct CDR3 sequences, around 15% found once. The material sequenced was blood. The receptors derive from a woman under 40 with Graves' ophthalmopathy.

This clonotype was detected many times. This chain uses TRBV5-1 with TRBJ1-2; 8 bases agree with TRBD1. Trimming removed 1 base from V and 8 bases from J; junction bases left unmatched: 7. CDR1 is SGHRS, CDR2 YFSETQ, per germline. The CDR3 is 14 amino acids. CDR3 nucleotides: TGCGCCAGCAGCTTGTCCGGGACAGGCTTGGGCTACACCTTC. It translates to CASSLSGTGLGYTF.

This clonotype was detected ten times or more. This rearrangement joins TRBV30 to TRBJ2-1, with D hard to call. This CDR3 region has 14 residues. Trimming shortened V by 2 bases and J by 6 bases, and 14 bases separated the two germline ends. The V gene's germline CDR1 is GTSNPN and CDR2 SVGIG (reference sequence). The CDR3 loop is CAWSPRTLLNEQFF. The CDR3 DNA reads TGTGCCTGGAGTCCCCGGACCCTTCTCAATGAGCAGTTCTTC.

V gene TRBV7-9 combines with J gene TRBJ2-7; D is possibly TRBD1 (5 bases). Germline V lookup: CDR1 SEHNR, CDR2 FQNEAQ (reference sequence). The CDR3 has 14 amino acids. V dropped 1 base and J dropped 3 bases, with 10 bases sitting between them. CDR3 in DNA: TGTGCCAGCAGCTTAGTAGACAGCGTCTACGAGCAGTACTTC. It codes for CASSLVDSVYEQYF. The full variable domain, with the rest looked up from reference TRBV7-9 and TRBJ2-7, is DTGVSQNPRHKITKRGQNVTFRCDPISEHNRLYWYRQTLGQGPEFLTYFQNEAQLEKSRLLSDRFSAERPKGSFSTLEIQRTEQGDSAMYLCASSLVDSVYEQYFGPGTRLTVT.

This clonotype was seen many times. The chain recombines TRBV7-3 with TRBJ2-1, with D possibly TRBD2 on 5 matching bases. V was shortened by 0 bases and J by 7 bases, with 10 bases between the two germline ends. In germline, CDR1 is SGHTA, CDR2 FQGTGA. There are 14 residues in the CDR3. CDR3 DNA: TGTGCCAGCAGCTTAACGGTAACTAGGAATGAGCAGTTCTTC. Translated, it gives CASSLTVTRNEQFF.

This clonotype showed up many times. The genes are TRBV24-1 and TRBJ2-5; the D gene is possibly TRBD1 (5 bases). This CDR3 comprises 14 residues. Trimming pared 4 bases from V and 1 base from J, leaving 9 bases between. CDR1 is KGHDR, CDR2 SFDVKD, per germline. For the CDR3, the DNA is TGTGCCACCAGTGACTGGGGCGGCCAAGAGACCCAGTACTTC. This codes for CATSDWGGQETQYF.

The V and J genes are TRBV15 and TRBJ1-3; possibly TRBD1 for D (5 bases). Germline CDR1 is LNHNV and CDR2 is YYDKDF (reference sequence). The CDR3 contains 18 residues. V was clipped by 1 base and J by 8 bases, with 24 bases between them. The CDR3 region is CATSRVPGRGPSGDTIYF. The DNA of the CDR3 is TGTGCCACCAGCAGAGTCCCTGGGCGGGGACCCTCGGGGGACACCATATATTTT. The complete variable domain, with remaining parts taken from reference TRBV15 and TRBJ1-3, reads DAMVIQNPRYQVTQFGKPVTLSCSQTLNHNVMYWYQQKSSQAPKLLFHYYDKDFNNEADTPDNFQSRRPNTSFCFLDIRSPGLGDTAMYLCATSRVPGRGPSGDTIYFGEGSWLTVV.

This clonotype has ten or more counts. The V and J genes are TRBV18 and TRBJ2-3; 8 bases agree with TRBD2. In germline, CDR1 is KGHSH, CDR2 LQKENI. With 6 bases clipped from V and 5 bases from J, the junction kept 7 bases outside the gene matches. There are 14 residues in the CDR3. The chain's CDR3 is CASSPGTSRDTQYF. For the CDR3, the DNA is TGTGCCAGCTCTCCCGGGACTAGTAGAGATACGCAGTATTTT.

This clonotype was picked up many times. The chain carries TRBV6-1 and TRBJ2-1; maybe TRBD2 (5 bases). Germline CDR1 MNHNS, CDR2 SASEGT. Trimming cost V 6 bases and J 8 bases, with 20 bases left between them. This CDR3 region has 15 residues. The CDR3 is CASRMGVHLGYEQFF. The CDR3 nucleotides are TGTGCCAGCAGGATGGGAGTGCACCTAGGGTATGAGCAGTTCTTC.

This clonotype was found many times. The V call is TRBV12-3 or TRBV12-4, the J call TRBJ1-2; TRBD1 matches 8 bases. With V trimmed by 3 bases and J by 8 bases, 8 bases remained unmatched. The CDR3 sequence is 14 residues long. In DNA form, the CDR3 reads TGTGCCAGCAGTTTCTCGACAGGGGCGGGGGGCTACACCTTC. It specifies CASSFSTGAGGYTF.

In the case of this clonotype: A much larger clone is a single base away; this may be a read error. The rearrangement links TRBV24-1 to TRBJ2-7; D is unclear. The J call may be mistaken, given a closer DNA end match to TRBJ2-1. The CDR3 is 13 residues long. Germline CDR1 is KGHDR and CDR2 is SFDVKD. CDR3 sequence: CATSQTGAYEQFF. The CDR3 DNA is TGTGCCACCAGCCAGACTGGAGCCTACGAGCAGTTCTTC.

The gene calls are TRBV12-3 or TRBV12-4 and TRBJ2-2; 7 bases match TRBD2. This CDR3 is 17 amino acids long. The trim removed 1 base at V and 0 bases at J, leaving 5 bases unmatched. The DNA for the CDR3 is TGTGCCAGCAGTTTAGGGGGTGGGGGGGCGAACACCGGGGAGCTGTTTTTT. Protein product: CASSLGGGGANTGELFF.

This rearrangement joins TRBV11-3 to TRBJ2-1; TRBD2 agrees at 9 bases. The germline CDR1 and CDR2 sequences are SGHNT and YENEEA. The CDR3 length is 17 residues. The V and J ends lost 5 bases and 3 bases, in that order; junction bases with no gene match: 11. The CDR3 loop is CASSPYQGRGGYNEQFF. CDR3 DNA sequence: TGTGCCAGCAGCCCTTACCAGGGGCGGGGGGGCTACAATGAGCAGTTCTTC.

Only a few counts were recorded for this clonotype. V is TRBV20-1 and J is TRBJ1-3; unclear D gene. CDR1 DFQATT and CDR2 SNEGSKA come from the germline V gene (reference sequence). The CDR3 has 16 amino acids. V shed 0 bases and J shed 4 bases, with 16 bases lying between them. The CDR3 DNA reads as TGCAGTGCTAGAGATTCATTAGAACTGGTCGGAAACACCATATATTTT. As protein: CSARDSLELVGNTIYF.

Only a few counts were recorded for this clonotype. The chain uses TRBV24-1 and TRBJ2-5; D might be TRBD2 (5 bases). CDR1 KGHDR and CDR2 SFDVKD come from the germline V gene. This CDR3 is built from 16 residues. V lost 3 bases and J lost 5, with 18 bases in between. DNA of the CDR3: TGTGCCACCAGTGATAGAACTTCCGTGACGGGGGAGACCCAGTACTTC. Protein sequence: CATSDRTSVTGETQYF.

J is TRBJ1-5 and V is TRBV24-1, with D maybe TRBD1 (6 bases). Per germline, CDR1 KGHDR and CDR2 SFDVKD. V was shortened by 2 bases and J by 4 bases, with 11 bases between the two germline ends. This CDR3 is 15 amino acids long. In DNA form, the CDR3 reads TGTGCCACCAGTGATTGGACAGACTCTAATCAGCCCCAGCATTTT. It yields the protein CATSDWTDSNQPQHF.

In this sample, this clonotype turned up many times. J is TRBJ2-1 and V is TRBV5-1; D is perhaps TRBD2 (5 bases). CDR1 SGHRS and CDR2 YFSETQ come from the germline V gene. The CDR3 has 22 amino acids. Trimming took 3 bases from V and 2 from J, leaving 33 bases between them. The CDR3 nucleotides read TGCGCCAGCAGCTGGATATTGTTTGGGAGCCCAATTCCATCCAGCCCCTACAATGAGCAGTTCTTC. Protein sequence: CASSWILFGSPIPSSPYNEQFF.

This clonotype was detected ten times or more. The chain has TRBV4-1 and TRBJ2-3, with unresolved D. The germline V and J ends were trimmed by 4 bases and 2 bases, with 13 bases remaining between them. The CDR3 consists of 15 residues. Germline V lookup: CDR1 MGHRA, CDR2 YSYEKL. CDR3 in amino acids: CASSLPDTITDTQYF. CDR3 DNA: TGCGCCAGCAGCCTTCCCGACACAATCACAGATACGCAGTATTTT.

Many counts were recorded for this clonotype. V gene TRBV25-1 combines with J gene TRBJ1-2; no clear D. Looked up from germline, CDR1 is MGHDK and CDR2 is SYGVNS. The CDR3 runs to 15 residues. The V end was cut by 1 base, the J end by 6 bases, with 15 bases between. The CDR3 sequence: CASSELGLGLDGYTF. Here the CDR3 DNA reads TGTGCCAGCAGTGAATTGGGTTTGGGGTTGGATGGCTACACCTTC.

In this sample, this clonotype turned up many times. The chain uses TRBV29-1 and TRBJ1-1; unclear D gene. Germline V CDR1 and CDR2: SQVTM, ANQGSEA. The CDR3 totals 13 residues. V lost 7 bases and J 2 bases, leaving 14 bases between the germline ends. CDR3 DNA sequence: TGCAGCGCCGAGGGCACAGATAACACTGAAGCTTTCTTT. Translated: CSAEGTDNTEAFF.

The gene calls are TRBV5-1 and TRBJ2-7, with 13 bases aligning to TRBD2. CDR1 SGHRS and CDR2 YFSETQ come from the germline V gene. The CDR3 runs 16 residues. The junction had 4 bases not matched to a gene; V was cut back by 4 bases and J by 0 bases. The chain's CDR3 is CASSPRTSGSSYEQYF. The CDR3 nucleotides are TGCGCCAGCAGCCCACGGACTAGCGGGAGCTCCTACGAGCAGTACTTC.

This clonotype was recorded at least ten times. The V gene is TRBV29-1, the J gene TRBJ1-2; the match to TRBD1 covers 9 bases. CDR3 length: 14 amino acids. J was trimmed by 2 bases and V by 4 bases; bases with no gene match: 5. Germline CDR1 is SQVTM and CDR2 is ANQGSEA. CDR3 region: CSVVGGTGNYGYTF. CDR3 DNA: TGCAGCGTTGTTGGTGGGACAGGGAACTATGGCTACACCTTC.

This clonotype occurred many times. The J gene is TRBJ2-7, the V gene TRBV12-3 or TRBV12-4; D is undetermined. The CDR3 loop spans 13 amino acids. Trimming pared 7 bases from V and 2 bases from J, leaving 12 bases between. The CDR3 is CASTQAGTYEQYF. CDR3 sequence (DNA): TGTGCCAGCACCCAGGCCGGAACCTACGAGCAGTACTTC.

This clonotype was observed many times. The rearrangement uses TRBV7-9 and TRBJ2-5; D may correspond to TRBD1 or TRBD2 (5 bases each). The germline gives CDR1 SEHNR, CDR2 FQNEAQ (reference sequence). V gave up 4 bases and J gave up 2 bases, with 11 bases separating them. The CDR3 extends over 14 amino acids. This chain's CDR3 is CASSSWDGQETQYF. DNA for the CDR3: TGTGCCAGCAGCTCCTGGGACGGACAAGAGACCCAGTACTTC.

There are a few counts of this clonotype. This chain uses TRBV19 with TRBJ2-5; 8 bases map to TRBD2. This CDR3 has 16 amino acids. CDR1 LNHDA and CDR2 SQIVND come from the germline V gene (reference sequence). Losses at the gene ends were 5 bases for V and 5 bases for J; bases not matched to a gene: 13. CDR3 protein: CASSPGTRPGGETQYF. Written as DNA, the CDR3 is TGTGCCAGTAGTCCCGGGACTAGACCAGGCGGGGAGACCCAGTACTTC.

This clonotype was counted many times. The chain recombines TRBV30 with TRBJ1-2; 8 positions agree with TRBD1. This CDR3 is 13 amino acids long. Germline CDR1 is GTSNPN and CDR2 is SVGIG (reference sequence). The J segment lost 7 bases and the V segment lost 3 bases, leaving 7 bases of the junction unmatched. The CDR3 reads CAWRQGGLGGYTF. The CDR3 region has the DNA TGTGCCTGGAGACAGGGGGGACTTGGTGGCTACACCTTC.

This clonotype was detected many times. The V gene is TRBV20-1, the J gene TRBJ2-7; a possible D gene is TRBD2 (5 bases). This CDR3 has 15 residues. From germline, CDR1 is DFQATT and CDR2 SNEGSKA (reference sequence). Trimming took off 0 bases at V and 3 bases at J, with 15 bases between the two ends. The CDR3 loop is CSARDVASPLYEQYF. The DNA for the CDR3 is TGCAGTGCTAGAGATGTGGCTAGCCCCCTCTACGAGCAGTACTTC.

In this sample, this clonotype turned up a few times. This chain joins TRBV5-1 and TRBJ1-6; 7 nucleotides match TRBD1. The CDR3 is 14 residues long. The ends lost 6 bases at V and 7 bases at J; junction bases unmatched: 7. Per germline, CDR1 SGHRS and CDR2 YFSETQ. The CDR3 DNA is TGCGCCAGCACCGTCGGACAGGCCAATTCACCCCTCCACTTT. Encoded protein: CASTVGQANSPLHF.